A selection of T cell receptor beta chains follows, all from one sample in a study of T cells in Graves' hyperthyroidism and ophthalmopathy. TCRdb processed the multiplex PCR reads anew with MiXCR; each CDR3 protein has one entry. Of 550,000 to 600,000 distinct CDR3 sequences listed, 14% are singletons. Sample: blood. The receptors originated from a woman under 30 with Graves' ophthalmopathy. The CDR3 runs from the conserved cysteine through the conserved F or W. D genes are given only for firm matches. A row's size may be missing; if present it is once, few, many or a size class.

many,TRBJ2-5,TRBD1,TRBV12-3/TRBV12-4,CASRIGTGTGLETQYF,TGTGCCAGCAGGATCGGGACAGGTACAGGTCTAGAGACCCAGTACTTC
many,TRBJ1-2,-,TRBV2,CASNFYTYGYTF,TGTGCCAGCAATTTCTATACCTATGGCTACACCTTC
few,TRBJ1-3,-,TRBV7-9,CASSWRTDSGNTIYF,TGTGCCAGCAGCTGGCGGACAGACTCTGGAAACACCATATATTTT
many,TRBJ2-2,TRBD1,TRBV12-3/TRBV12-4,CASSPTGGGELFF,TGTGCCAGCAGTCCGACAGGGGGCGGGGAGCTGTTTTTT
many,TRBJ2-1,TRBD2,TRBV7-9,CASSLDFGRAGHEQFF,TGTGCCAGCAGCTTAGATTTCGGGAGGGCCGGGCATGAGCAGTTCTTC
once,TRBJ2-1,-,TRBV7-8,CASSTRAIGHEQFF,TGTGCCAGCAGCACCCGAGCGATTGGCCATGAGCAGTTCTTC
few,TRBJ2-7,TRBD2,TRBV18,CASSPPGLGGDEQYF,TGTGCCAGCTCACCCCCGGGACTAGGAGGGGACGAGCAGTACTTC
many,TRBJ1-2,TRBD1,TRBV6-1,CASSRAGDSVNYGYTF,TGTGCCAGCAGTCGGGCCGGGGACAGTGTTAACTATGGCTACACCTTC
many,TRBJ2-3,TRBD2,TRBV2,CASSEAGLATYTQYF,TGTGCCAGCAGTGAAGCTGGACTAGCGACATATACGCAGTATTTT
few,TRBJ2-1,TRBD1,TRBV9,CASSVVDRVPWYNEQFF,TGTGCCAGCAGCGTAGTGGACAGGGTCCCCTGGTACAATGAGCAGTTCTTC
-,TRBJ2-3,TRBD1,TRBV4-1,CASRFDRDSTDTQYF,TGCGCCAGCCGATTTGACAGGGATAGCACAGATACGCAGTATTTT